Each of the 30 T cell receptor beta chains below was sequenced from the same sample in a study of blood T cell repertoires in COVID-19. The protocol was immunoSEQ multiplex PCR, while the TCRdb copy is restricted to in-frame clones and leaves out a portion. Altogether about 54,000 clones are present, 85% to 90% being singletons, with the ten largest covering over 25%. What was sequenced was peripheral blood. These receptors all come from a human donor in a cohort sampled during active COVID-19.

The J gene is TRBJ1-1, the V gene TRBV5-4, with unresolved D. Germline-derived CDR1 and CDR2 are SGHNT and YYREEE (reference sequence). V gave up 0 bases and J gave up 3 bases, with 12 bases separating them. The length of the CDR3 is 15 residues. This CDR3 is CASSLVSGMYTEAFF. CDR3 in DNA: TGTGCCAGCAGCTTGGTTTCCGGTATGTACACTGAAGCTTTCTTT. Drawing the rest from reference TRBV5-4 and TRBJ1-1, the complete variable domain is ETGVTQSPTHLIKTRGQQVTLRCSSQSGHNTVSWYQQALGQGPQFIFQYYREEENGRGNFPPRFSGLQFPNYSSELNVNALELDDSALYLCASSLVSGMYTEAFFGQGTRLTVV.

The CDR3 sequence is CASSQYSPGPRTYEQYF. For the CDR3, the DNA is TGCGCCAGCAGTCAATATTCCCCAGGGCCAAGAACCTACGAGCAGTACTTC. V is TRBV23-1 and J is TRBJ2-7, with D possibly matching TRBD1 (5 bases). TRBV23-1 is recorded as an ORF, its role being uncertain. V gave up 1 base and J gave up 2 bases, with 18 bases separating them. The length of the CDR3 is 17 residues.

The chain couples TRBV3-1 (or the pseudogene TRBV3-2) to TRBJ2-7; D gene ambiguous. The germline V gene encodes CDR1 LGHDT and CDR2 YNNKEL (reference sequence). V was clipped by 0 bases and J by 0 bases, with 9 bases between them. The CDR3 covers 15 residues. CDR3 DNA: TGTGCCAGCAGCCAAGATCTACAGAGCTCCTACGAGCAGTACTTC. This translates into CASSQDLQSSYEQYF.

This chain joins TRBV7-8 and TRBJ1-5, with 7 bases that match TRBD1. Trimming at V came to 5 bases and at J to 3 bases, leaving 7 bases not matched to a gene. The CDR3 totals 15 residues. Per germline, CDR1 SGHVS and CDR2 FQNEAQ. CDR3 in DNA: TGTGCCAGCAGCCCGACAGGGCAATACAATCAGCCCCAGCATTTT. This codes for CASSPTGQYNQPQHF.

This rearrangement joins TRBV10-2 to TRBJ1-2; 10 nucleotides line up with TRBD1. CDR3 length: 14 amino acids. Germline trimming cut 8 bases from V and 5 bases from J; bases unmatched to any gene: 8. The V gene's germline CDR1 is WSHSY and CDR2 SAAADI. The CDR3 sequence is CASGGQGVFYGYTF. CDR3 DNA: TGCGCCAGCGGTGGACAGGGGGTATTTTATGGCTACACCTTC.

The rearrangement links TRBV5-1 to TRBJ2-3; tentatively, D is TRBD1 (5 bases). This CDR3 is 14 amino acids long. Trimming took 6 bases from V and 5 from J, leaving 16 bases between them. Per the germline V gene, CDR1 is SGHRS and CDR2 is YFSETQ. DNA of the CDR3: TGCGCCAGCATTTCAGGGCCCGATAAAGATACGCAGTATTTT. It encodes CASISGPDKDTQYF.

The chain uses TRBV5-1 and TRBJ2-1; TRBD2 matches 12 bases. Trimming took 4 bases from V and 8 from J; bases not matched to a gene: 7. The CDR3 loop spans 15 amino acids. Germline loops: CDR1 SGHRS, CDR2 YFSETQ. The CDR3 DNA is TGCGCCAGCAGCCCACTAGCGGGGGGCCGCCATGAGCAGTTCTTC. This gives the protein CASSPLAGGRHEQFF.

V usage is TRBV5-1 and J usage is TRBJ2-7; maybe TRBD2 (6 bases). The CDR3 sequence is 15 residues long. Between the trimmed V and J ends, which lost 3 bases and 5 bases, there was a span of 18 bases. Germline V lookup: CDR1 SGHRS, CDR2 YFSETQ. The CDR3 here is CASSSGDLERDEQYF. The DNA for the CDR3 is TGCGCCAGCAGCTCCGGGGACTTGGAGCGGGACGAGCAGTACTTC.

The table lists this clone with a count of one. The V and J genes are TRBV30 and TRBJ2-1, with 8 bases fitting TRBD1. The CDR3 has 15 residues. Unmatched junction bases numbered 7, after V lost 2 bases and J lost 4 bases. Germline assignment: CDR1 GTSNPN and CDR2 SVGIG (reference sequence). The CDR3 loop reads CAWSPDRAVYNEQFF. The CDR3 DNA reads TGTGCCTGGAGTCCGGACAGGGCGGTTTACAATGAGCAGTTCTTC.

This clone occurred a few times. This chain connects TRBV3-1 (or the pseudogene TRBV3-2) to TRBJ2-3, with 7 bases aligning to TRBD2. Looked up from germline, CDR1 is LGHDT and CDR2 is YNNKEL (reference sequence). Trimming took 6 bases from V and 0 from J; bases not matched to a gene: 3. CDR3 length: 14 amino acids. The CDR3 loop is CASSLSGSTDTQYF. The CDR3 DNA reads as TGTGCCAGCAGTCTTAGCGGGAGCACAGATACGCAGTATTTT.

The J gene is TRBJ2-7, the V gene TRBV3-1 (or the pseudogene TRBV3-2); TRBD1 aligns across 7 bases. CDR1 and CDR2 from the germline V gene are LGHDT and YNNKEL (reference sequence). The CDR3 is 13 residues long. V dropped 4 bases and J dropped 6; count of bases not matched to a gene: 6. This CDR3 is CASSPNRGSEQYF. The CDR3 DNA sequence: TGTGCCAGCAGCCCGAACAGGGGTAGCGAGCAGTACTTC.

The chain has TRBV5-1 and TRBJ2-3; 11 bases are shared with TRBD2. J was trimmed by 4 bases and V by 8 bases; bases with no gene match: 9. This CDR3 region has 15 residues. The germline gives CDR1 SGHRS, CDR2 YFSETQ. The CDR3 region has the DNA TGCGCCAGTAAATTAGCGGGAGGGCCAGCAGATACGCAGTATTTT. Translation gives CASKLAGGPADTQYF.

The genes are TRBV5-1 and TRBJ2-7, with 9 bases aligning to TRBD2. The trim removed 2 bases at V and 5 bases at J, leaving 8 bases unmatched. This CDR3 contains 15 residues. CDR1 and CDR2 from the germline V gene are SGHRS and YFSETQ. In nucleotides, the CDR3 is TGCGCCAGCAGCTTCGGGCGGGGGGGCGGAGACGAGCAGTACTTC. Translating gives CASSFGRGGGDEQYF.

The chain links TRBV27 to TRBJ2-1, with 12 bases identical to TRBD2. The CDR3 extends over 15 amino acids. The germline CDR1 and CDR2 sequences are MNHEY and SMNVEV (reference sequence). Losses at the gene ends were 4 bases for V and 7 bases for J; bases not matched to a gene: 5. The CDR3 region is CASSSWTSGVNEQFF. The CDR3 DNA follows: TGTGCCAGCAGTTCTTGGACTAGCGGGGTGAATGAGCAGTTCTTC.

V is TRBV9 and J is TRBJ1-2, with TRBD1 matching 11 bases. Germline V gives CDR1 SGDLS, CDR2 YYNGEE. The ends lost 0 bases at V and 7 bases at J; junction bases unmatched: 5. The CDR3 is 15 residues long. The CDR3 DNA follows: TGTGCCAGCAGCGTAGCCGGGGGGACAGGGGGTGGCTACACCTTC. Translated: CASSVAGGTGGGYTF.

This chain uses TRBV6-6 with TRBJ2-1; TRBD2 is a possible D gene (5 bases). CDR3 length: 14 amino acids. V dropped 4 bases and J dropped 2 bases, with 9 bases sitting between them. CDR1 is MNHNY and CDR2 is SVGAGI in the germline V gene (reference sequence). CDR3 DNA sequence: TGTGCCAGCAGTTCACTAGGAGCCTACAATGAGCAGTTCTTC. Translating it yields CASSSLGAYNEQFF.

The V gene is TRBV7-6, the J gene TRBJ2-1; 9 nucleotides line up with TRBD2. The V gene's germline CDR1 is SGHVS and CDR2 FNYEAQ. Trimming at V came to 5 bases and at J to 8 bases, leaving 10 bases not matched to a gene. CDR3 length: 15 residues. The CDR3 DNA reads TGTGCCAGCAGCACTCTAGCGGGATCGTTGTATGAGCAGTTCTTC. Translation gives CASSTLAGSLYEQFF.

The chain has TRBV21-1 and TRBJ2-2; the table's D call, TRBD2, has no DNA check behind it. TRBV21-1 counts as a pseudogene. This CDR3 is 18 amino acids long. CDR3 sequence: CASTGLLLAGVPGGELFF. The CDR3 DNA reads as TGTGCCAGCACAGGGTTGCTACTAGCGGGGGTCCCCGGCGGGGAGCTGTTTTTT.

This clone was counted only a few times. J is TRBJ2-7 and V is TRBV1; the listed D gene, TRBD2, was not tested against the DNA. TRBV1 is shown as a pseudogene. CDR3 length equals 15 residues. The CDR3 nucleotides read TGCACCAGCAGCCAAGACCGGGGGATACCCTACGAGCAGTACTTC. Its translation: CTSSQDRGIPYEQYF.

This clone was recorded a few times. This sequence joins TRBV5-6 and TRBJ2-5; 11 nucleotides line up with TRBD2. CDR1 and CDR2 (germline): SGHDT, YYEEEE. The length of the CDR3 is 16 residues. The V segment lost 3 bases and the J segment 2 bases; nucleotides outside the gene matches: 6. The CDR3 is CASSSRLAGFQETQYF. The CDR3 DNA is TGTGCCAGCAGCTCGCGACTAGCGGGATTTCAAGAGACCCAGTACTTC.

The rearrangement links TRBV28 to TRBJ2-2, with 9 bases identical to TRBD1. CDR1 and CDR2 from the germline V gene are MDHEN and SYDVKM. The CDR3 is made up of 14 amino acids. V lost 5 bases to trimming and J lost 16 bases; unmatched junction nucleotides: 14. CDR3 in amino acids: CASSQQGAPHRQFF. The CDR3 DNA is TGTGCCAGCAGTCAACAGGGGGCGCCCCATCGACAGTTTTTT.

The rearrangement uses TRBV7-6 and TRBJ2-1; 7 positions match TRBD1. Trimming cost V 5 bases and J 3 bases; bases outside gene matches: 4. Germline V lookup: CDR1 SGHVS, CDR2 FNYEAQ. The CDR3 consists of 14 residues. The CDR3: CASSLTGFYNEQFF. As DNA, the CDR3 is TGTGCCAGCAGCCTGACAGGGTTCTACAATGAGCAGTTCTTC.

This chain uses TRBV15 with TRBJ2-5, with D possibly being TRBD1 (5 bases). The CDR3 has 14 residues. V lost 0 bases to trimming and J lost 3 bases, with 8 bases between them. Germline V gene data show CDR1 as LNHNV and CDR2 as YYDKDF (reference sequence). Written as DNA, the CDR3 is TGTGCCACCAGCAGAGATCTCAGGGAAGAGACCCAGTACTTC. This gives the protein CATSRDLREETQYF.

The J gene is TRBJ1-2, the V gene TRBV6-5, with D unclear. Germline V gene data show CDR1 as MNHEY and CDR2 as SVGAGI. V was shortened by 5 bases and J by 6 bases, with 16 bases between the two germline ends. This CDR3 has 14 residues. The CDR3 reads CASSTSGAVHGYTF. The CDR3, as DNA: TGTGCCAGCAGTACCTCGGGTGCCGTCCATGGCTACACCTTC.

The genes are TRBV6-5 and TRBJ2-1, with a weak D call TRBD2 (6 bases). The CDR3 has 11 amino acids. The V gene's germline CDR1 is MNHEY and CDR2 SVGAGI. CDR3 nucleotides: TGTGCGACGGGGGACTTCAATGAGCAGTTCTTC. This gives the protein CATGDFNEQFF.

This clone was recorded a few times. The chain carries TRBV6-5 and TRBJ1-4, with a possible D match to TRBD1 (5 bases). CDR3 length: 14 amino acids. CDR1 is MNHEY and CDR2 is SVGAGI in the germline V gene. Between the trimmed V and J ends, which lost 7 bases and 7 bases, there was a span of 16 bases. The CDR3 region has the DNA TGTGCCAGCACCCAAGGAGGGGCCAGTGAAAAACTGTTTTTT. Its translation: CASTQGGASEKLFF.

The chain couples TRBV4-1 to TRBJ2-1; 14 nucleotides match TRBD2. V shed 0 bases, J shed 7 bases, and the junction held 5 bases outside the gene matches. The CDR3 consists of 17 residues. The germline gives CDR1 MGHRA, CDR2 YSYEKL. DNA of the CDR3: TGCGCCAGCAGCCAAGATCGGGGGACTAGCGGGAGTAATGAGCAGTTCTTC. Residues: CASSQDRGTSGSNEQFF.

This CDR3 reads CASRNRATYEQYF. The CDR3 coding sequence is TGTGCCAGCAGGAACAGGGCTACCTACGAGCAGTACTTC. The rearrangement joins TRBV27 to TRBJ2-7; TRBD1 might be the D (6 bases). Per the germline V gene, CDR1 is MNHEY and CDR2 is SMNVEV (reference sequence). With 6 bases removed from V and 2 bases from J, the gap between germline ends came to 11 bases. The CDR3 extends over 13 amino acids.

The genes are TRBV7-2 and TRBJ2-1; 10 positions agree with TRBD2. Germline loops: CDR1 SGHTA, CDR2 FQGNSA. The CDR3 sequence is 16 residues long. With 5 bases clipped from V and 2 bases from J, the junction kept 6 bases outside the gene matches. The CDR3 protein is CASSPITSGTYNEQFF. Written as DNA, the CDR3 is TGTGCCAGCAGCCCGATTACTAGCGGGACCTACAATGAGCAGTTCTTC.

The V gene is TRBV19, the J gene TRBJ1-4; D call uncertain. V shed 9 bases and J shed 0 bases, with 11 bases lying between them. Germline CDR1 reads LNHDA; CDR2 reads SQIVND (reference sequence). The CDR3 loop spans 14 amino acids. CDR3: CASRTEATNEKLFF. The CDR3 nucleotides are TGTGCCAGCAGAACCGAAGCAACTAATGAAAAACTGTTTTTT. Looking up the rest from reference TRBV19 and TRBJ1-4 gives the full variable domain: DGGITQSPKYLFRKEGQNVTLSCEQNLNHDAMYWYRQDPGQGLRLIYYSQIVNDFQKGDIAEGYSVSREKKESFPLTVTSAQKNPTAFYLCASRTEATNEKLFFGSGTQLSVL.